This TCR beta chain was sequenced during a study of beta chain features in type 1 diabetes. Study as a whole: All samples combined gave over 100 million sorted cells for examination.

The investigators reverse transcribed all of the isolated RNA, so they sequenced expressed TCRB transcripts. Data came from immunoSEQ multiplex PCR; TCRdb stores just in-frame clones and leaves some out. The profile shows 300,000 or so clones, roughly 8% of them singletons. Notes on the study in general: With patients and controls alike, PCR might favor shorter templates to an equal degree.

Comment on this clone: Antigen: not known.

This TCR was recovered from a woman aged 18-30 years in good health. Sequenced: central memory CD4+ T cells from blood.

The CDR3 loop reads CASSQDLRGAGVDTQYF. The CDR3 DNA reads TGTGCCAGCAGCCAAGATCTCCGGGGTGCAGGGGTGGATACGCAGTATTTT. The gene calls are TRBV14 and TRBJ2-3; D is perhaps TRBD1 (6 bases). The CDR3 sequence is 17 residues long. V was pared by 0 bases and J by 6 bases, with 19 bases between. In germline, CDR1 is SGHDN, CDR2 FVKESK.